One and the same sample provided the 27 T cell receptor beta chains below, sequenced in a study of shared clonotypes between healthy human individuals. Here immunoSEQ multiplex PCR was the method, and the copy in TCRdb shows in-frame clones only, minus some. The profile shows approximately 2.4 million clones, approximately 96% of them singletons. The source material was naive CD4+ T cells sorted from blood. The subset was: CD45RA+ positively selected. These TCRs come from a man aged 18-30 years in good health.

The rearrangement links TRBV2 to TRBJ1-5; perhaps TRBD1 as D (5 bases). Germline V lookup: CDR1 SNHLY, CDR2 FYNNEI. This CDR3 contains 15 residues. V was cut by 5 bases and J by 0 bases, with 11 bases left in between. CDR3 residues: CASSPDSNSNQPQHF. The CDR3 nucleotides are TGTGCCAGCAGTCCTGACAGCAATAGCAATCAGCCCCAGCATTTT.

This chain uses TRBV28 with TRBJ1-1; D uncertain. CDR3 length: 12 residues. Trimming pared 10 bases from V and 1 base from J, leaving 10 bases between. Germline CDR1 MDHEN, CDR2 SYDVKM. The DNA for the CDR3 is TGTGCCACGGGATCCAGGAACACTGAAGCTTTCTTT. Translating it yields CATGSRNTEAFF.

This rearrangement joins TRBV6-6 to TRBJ2-7, with 9 positions matching TRBD1. V gave up 5 bases and J gave up 4 bases; unmatched junction bases: 12. The CDR3 sequence is 16 residues long. CDR1 is MNHNY and CDR2 is SVGAGI in the germline V gene (reference sequence). The CDR3 sequence is CASSPTPGQGVYEQYF. The CDR3 DNA sequence: TGTGCCAGCAGTCCGACACCGGGACAGGGCGTATACGAGCAGTACTTC.

This rearrangement joins TRBV18 to TRBJ1-2; possibly TRBD1 for D (6 bases). This CDR3 has 17 amino acids. V dropped 2 bases and J dropped 0 bases, with 16 bases sitting between them. Germline V gene lookup returns CDR1 KGHSH and CDR2 LQKENI. The CDR3 bases are TGTGCCAGCTCACCAGGTCTTCAGGGGTTATCTAACTATGGCTACACCTTC. Translated, it gives CASSPGLQGLSNYGYTF. Looking up the rest from reference TRBV18 and TRBJ1-2 gives the full variable domain: NAGVMQNPRHLVRRRGQEARLRCSPMKGHSHVYWYRQLPEEGLKFMVYLQKENIIDESGMPKERFSAEFPKEGPSILRIQQVVRGDSAAYFCASSPGLQGLSNYGYTFGSGTRLTVV.

J is TRBJ1-2 and V is TRBV27; D remains ambiguous. Trimming pared 7 bases from V and 8 bases from J, leaving 32 bases between. This CDR3 has 18 residues. Germline CDR1 and CDR2: MNHEY and SMNVEV (reference sequence). CDR3 in amino acids: CASNQQTVRSRLRRGYTF. CDR3 nucleotides: TGTGCCAGCAACCAACAAACGGTTAGGAGCAGGCTCAGGAGGGGCTACACCTTC.

V gene TRBV6-5 combines with J gene TRBJ2-1; D is possibly TRBD1 (5 bases). Per germline, CDR1 MNHEY and CDR2 SVGAGI. The CDR3 runs to 13 residues. Trimming shortened V by 2 bases and J by 5 bases, and 7 bases separated the two germline ends. The CDR3 DNA sequence: TGTGCCAGCAGTTACGACAGAAACAATGAGCAGTTCTTC. Translated: CASSYDRNNEQFF.

The chain recombines TRBV5-1 with TRBJ2-7; 11 bases are a match to TRBD2. Germline CDR1 and CDR2: SGHRS and YFSETQ. Germline trimming cut 6 bases from V and 0 bases from J; bases unmatched to any gene: 8. The CDR3 loop spans 16 amino acids. The CDR3 sequence is CASMIASGGTSYEQYF. The CDR3 DNA follows: TGCGCCAGCATGATAGCTAGCGGGGGGACCTCCTACGAGCAGTACTTC.

Worth noting for this clone: This sample includes further DNA sequences coding for the same CDR3. The chain carries TRBV6-6 and TRBJ2-7, with 7 nucleotides matching TRBD1. Trimming cost V 6 bases and J 0 bases; bases outside gene matches: 5. The CDR3 runs 14 residues. CDR1 and CDR2 (germline): MNHNY, SVGAGI (reference sequence). CDR3 nucleotides: TGTGCCAGCAGATCAGGGGGAAGCTCCTACGAGCAGTACTTC. Encoded protein: CASRSGGSSYEQYF.

Notes on this clone: The sample carries other DNA sequences with the same CDR3. V usage is TRBV6-5 and J usage is TRBJ2-1, with 10 positions matching TRBD2. This CDR3 region has 11 residues. From germline, CDR1 is MNHEY and CDR2 SVGAGI. V shed 6 bases and J 10 bases; nucleotides not matched to a gene: 0. For the CDR3, the DNA is TGTGCCAGCAGACTAGCGGGGGAGCAGTTCTTC. Residues: CASRLAGEQFF.

This chain uses TRBV18 with TRBJ1-2; D is possibly TRBD1 (5 bases). Germline V gene sequence: CDR1 KGHSH, CDR2 LQKENI. The CDR3 is made up of 14 amino acids. V lost 4 bases and J lost 6, with 15 bases in between. CDR3 sequence reads: CASSQFAQGNGYTF. In DNA, the CDR3 is TGTGCCAGCTCACAATTCGCTCAGGGCAATGGCTACACCTTC.

V gene TRBV7-2 combines with J gene TRBJ1-4; D not resolved. Germline CDR1 reads SGHTA; CDR2 reads FQGNSA. This CDR3 comprises 15 residues. V lost 0 bases and J lost 1, with 6 bases in between. CDR3 region: CASSLALGTNEKLFF. The CDR3 DNA reads as TGTGCCAGCAGCTTAGCCTTAGGAACTAATGAAAAACTGTTTTTT.

V and J are TRBV30 and TRBJ1-2; D remains ambiguous. V was clipped by 3 bases and J by 0 bases, with 11 bases between them. CDR1 and CDR2 from the germline V gene are GTSNPN and SVGIG (reference sequence). This CDR3 has 14 residues. This CDR3 is CAWRRTASNYGYTF. For the CDR3, the DNA is TGTGCCTGGAGGAGAACCGCTTCTAACTATGGCTACACCTTC.

The rearrangement uses TRBV6-1 and TRBJ1-1; D not certain. The CDR3 has 13 amino acids. V lost 6 bases to trimming and J lost 4 bases, with 12 bases between them. CDR1 and CDR2 from the germline V gene are MNHNS and SASEGT. CDR3 coding DNA: TGTGCCAGCAGCCCCCGGGATCGCACTGAAGCTTTCTTT. Protein sequence: CASSPRDRTEAFF.

This rearrangement joins TRBV7-6 to TRBJ2-7, with 12 bases fitting TRBD2. Losses at the gene ends were 5 bases for V and 4 bases for J; bases not matched to a gene: 15. The CDR3 covers 18 residues. Germline loops: CDR1 SGHVS, CDR2 FNYEAQ. CDR3 sequence (DNA): TGTGCCAGCAGCCAGACTAGCGGGGGTTTGGGCGGCCATTACGAGCAGTACTTC. This codes for CASSQTSGGLGGHYEQYF.

The CDR3 sequence is CASTLEGLRDSPLHF. The CDR3 DNA reads as TGTGCCAGCACCCTGGAGGGACTCCGTGATTCACCCCTCCACTTT. V gene TRBV28 combines with J gene TRBJ1-6; weak D call: TRBD1 (5 bases). Germline CDR1 MDHEN, CDR2 SYDVKM. V was shortened by 7 bases and J by 8 bases, with 18 bases between the two germline ends. This CDR3 region has 15 residues.

The gene calls are TRBV7-8 and TRBJ2-1; no definite D call. Germline CDR1 reads SGHVS; CDR2 reads FQNEAQ. V lost 5 bases, J lost 12 bases, and 14 bases lay in between. The CDR3 totals 12 residues. The CDR3 reads CASSADTPRQFF. Here the CDR3 DNA reads TGTGCCAGCAGCGCAGACACACCCCGGCAGTTCTTC.

CDR3 residues: CASSSMTEAFF. The CDR3 DNA sequence: TGTGCCAGCAGTTCTATGACTGAAGCTTTCTTT. This chain uses TRBV28 with TRBJ1-1; D is unclear. The V gene's germline CDR1 is MDHEN and CDR2 SYDVKM. This CDR3 spans 11 amino acids. The V gene lost 4 bases and the J gene lost 5 bases, with 5 bases spanning the gap.

This clone came up a few times. V and J are TRBV2 and TRBJ1-2; D may be TRBD1 (5 bases). V dropped 6 bases and J dropped 1 base, with 9 bases sitting between them. The CDR3 extends over 13 amino acids. Looked up from germline, CDR1 is SNHLY and CDR2 is FYNNEI. CDR3 nucleotides: TGTGCCAGCAGCCGGGGGATTAACTATGGCTACACCTTC. It yields the protein CASSRGINYGYTF. Full variable domain (rest looked up from reference TRBV2 and TRBJ1-2): EPEVTQTPSHQVTQMGQEVILRCVPISNHLYFYWYRQILGQKVEFLVSFYNNEISEKSEIFDDQFSVERPDGSNFTLKIRSTKLEDSAMYFCASSRGINYGYTFGSGTRLTVV.

The gene calls are TRBV25-1 and TRBJ2-1; D possibly matches TRBD1 or TRBD2 (7 bases each). CDR3 length equals 17 residues. Germline loops: CDR1 MGHDK, CDR2 SYGVNS. Trimming removed 8 bases at V and 6 bases at J, with 26 bases between. In DNA form, the CDR3 reads TGTGCCAGCTCCAAGGGATTCTGGCAGGGGGAGGGCAATGAGCAGTTCTTC. Its protein is CASSKGFWQGEGNEQFF.

This chain connects TRBV10-3 to TRBJ1-2; no clear D. This CDR3 is 13 amino acids long. The germline gives CDR1 ENHRY, CDR2 SYGVKD. The V gene lost 3 bases and the J gene lost 2 bases, with 7 bases spanning the gap. The CDR3 nucleotides read TGTGCCATCAGTGAAAATGTCAACTATGGCTACACCTTC. Translation gives CAISENVNYGYTF.

This chain joins TRBV28 and TRBJ2-6; no firm D call. The CDR3 covers 14 residues. Trimming removed 4 bases from V and 2 bases from J, with 6 bases in between. Germline V gene data show CDR1 as MDHEN and CDR2 as SYDVKM. The CDR3 DNA is TGTGCCAGCAGTTCCCATCCTGGGGCCAACGTCCTGACTTTC. Encoded protein: CASSSHPGANVLTF.

This clone has just one count. The chain links TRBV27 to TRBJ2-3, with 11 bases that match TRBD2. V gave up 8 bases and J gave up 4 bases; unmatched junction bases: 17. There are 18 residues in the CDR3. The germline CDR1 and CDR2 sequences are MNHEY and SMNVEV (reference sequence). The CDR3 here is CASARLAGILGGADTQYF. The CDR3 nucleotides read TGTGCCAGCGCTCGACTAGCGGGAATCCTAGGGGGTGCAGATACGCAGTATTTT.

The gene calls are TRBV27 and TRBJ2-7; D might be TRBD2 (7 bases). Germline-derived CDR1 and CDR2 are MNHEY and SMNVEV (reference sequence). The V end lost 5 bases, the J end lost 4 bases, and 15 bases lay between the germline ends. CDR3 length: 14 amino acids. CDR3 region: CASSPGGRGYEQYF. CDR3 DNA sequence: TGTGCCAGCAGTCCCGGGGGGCGGGGGTACGAGCAGTACTTC.

This CDR3 is CASSFTGVGEQYF. CDR3 sequence (DNA): TGTGCCAGCAGTTTCACAGGGGTCGGAGAGCAGTACTTC. The V call is TRBV6-5, the J call TRBJ2-7; 7 bases match TRBD1. The CDR3 consists of 13 residues. Germline CDR1 reads MNHEY; CDR2 reads SVGAGI. J was trimmed by 7 bases and V by 4 bases; bases with no gene match: 7.

The chain carries TRBV5-4 and TRBJ1-1; D might be TRBD1 (6 bases). This CDR3 is built from 16 residues. Germline V gives CDR1 SGHNT, CDR2 YYREEE (reference sequence). V was trimmed by 0 bases and J by 5 bases, leaving 17 bases between them. CDR3 bases: TGTGCCAGCAGCTTGGTCCCGACAGGTGGAGAGACTGAAGCTTTCTTT. It specifies CASSLVPTGGETEAFF.

J is TRBJ2-1 and V is TRBV7-9, with a weak D call TRBD1 (5 bases). Trimming left V 2 bases short and J 2 bases short, with 22 bases between. The length of the CDR3 is 19 residues. Germline loops: CDR1 SEHNR, CDR2 FQNEAQ (reference sequence). CDR3 protein: CASSLRWGVTTNAYNEQFF. Here the CDR3 DNA reads TGTGCCAGCAGCTTAAGGTGGGGCGTCACAACCAACGCCTACAATGAGCAGTTCTTC.

Only one count was recorded for this clone. The chain uses TRBV4-1 and TRBJ1-4, with unresolved D. V lost 2 bases to trimming and J lost 5 bases, with 12 bases between them. The CDR3 spans 15 residues. Germline V gives CDR1 MGHRA, CDR2 YSYEKL. CDR3 DNA sequence: TGCGCCAGCAGCCAAAGGTTCTATTACAATGAAAAACTGTTTTTT. Protein sequence: CASSQRFYYNEKLFF.